These T cell receptor beta chains were read from a single sample in a study of CD8 T cells in ankylosing spondylitis. MiXCR was run by TCRdb on the 5' RACE reads, yielding one entry per CDR3 protein. This sample has 250,000 to 350,000 distinct CDR3 sequences, with less than 25% found just once. Sequencing was done on a sample of blood, either unsorted or a sorted T cell fraction (not recorded which). The source of these receptors is a female donor with ankylosing spondylitis or in good health (not recorded which). The CDR3 runs from the conserved cysteine through the conserved F or W. The D gene is left open where the match is weak. The size of a clone is reported for some rows only, either as once, few or many, or as a class for expanded clones.

v_call: TRBV12-3/TRBV12-4; j_call: TRBJ2-1; clone_size: NA; d_call: NA; cdr3_aa: CASSLAGAGSYNEQFF; cdr3_nt: TGTGCCAGCAGTTTAGCTGGGGCGGGGTCCTACAATGAGCAGTTCTTC
v_call: TRBV4-3; j_call: TRBJ1-2; clone_size: NA; d_call: NA; cdr3_aa: CASSQDKGPNYGYTF; cdr3_nt: TGCGCCAGCAGCCAAGATAAGGGACCGAACTATGGCTACACCTTC
v_call: TRBV4-3; j_call: TRBJ2-7; clone_size: many; d_call: TRBD1; cdr3_aa: CASSQRTGGIYEQYF; cdr3_nt: TGCGCCAGCAGCCAAAGGACAGGGGGCATTTACGAGCAGTACTTC
v_call: TRBV27; j_call: TRBJ2-2; clone_size: NA; d_call: NA; cdr3_aa: CASSTGPGRPGELFF; cdr3_nt: TGTGCCAGCAGTACCGGTCCGGGACGTCCCGGGGAGCTGTTTTTT
v_call: TRBV19; j_call: TRBJ2-1; clone_size: NA; d_call: TRBD2; cdr3_aa: CASSTRTGSFSGRVYNEQFF; cdr3_nt: TGTGCCAGTAGTACAAGGACAGGTTCTTTTAGCGGGAGGGTATACAATGAGCAGTTCTTC
v_call: TRBV7-2; j_call: TRBJ2-2; clone_size: few; d_call: NA; cdr3_aa: CASSPERLIGELFF; cdr3_nt: TGTGCCAGCAGCCCAGAGAGACTCATCGGGGAGCTGTTTTTT
v_call: TRBV20-1; j_call: TRBJ1-5; clone_size: NA; d_call: NA; cdr3_aa: CSARGLGGLRQPQHF; cdr3_nt: TGCAGTGCTAGAGGTCTCGGGGGTCTTAGGCAGCCCCAGCATTTT
v_call: TRBV5-1; j_call: TRBJ2-3; clone_size: few; d_call: NA; cdr3_aa: CASSPGLAMDTDTQYF; cdr3_nt: TGCGCCAGCAGCCCGGGACTCGCGATGGACACAGATACGCAGTATTTT
v_call: TRBV5-1; j_call: TRBJ2-6; clone_size: few; d_call: NA; cdr3_aa: CASSLGVAGANVLTF; cdr3_nt: TGCGCCAGCAGCTTAGGGGTTGCCGGGGCCAACGTCCTGACTTTC
v_call: TRBV24-1; j_call: TRBJ2-1; clone_size: few; d_call: NA; cdr3_aa: CATSDLGGSDEQFF; cdr3_nt: TGTGCCACCAGTGATTTGGGGGGGTCGGATGAGCAGTTCTTC
v_call: TRBV7-2; j_call: TRBJ2-3; clone_size: NA; d_call: TRBD2; cdr3_aa: CASRGRTSGTDTQYF; cdr3_nt: TGTGCCAGCAGAGGGCGGACTAGCGGAACGGATACGCAGTATTTT
v_call: TRBV29-1; j_call: TRBJ1-1; clone_size: many; d_call: NA; cdr3_aa: CSVEDAKTNTEAFF; cdr3_nt: TGCAGCGTTGAAGATGCCAAAACGAACACTGAAGCTTTCTTT
v_call: TRBV20-1; j_call: TRBJ2-3; clone_size: few; d_call: NA; cdr3_aa: CSARDARTDTQYF; cdr3_nt: TGCAGTGCTAGAGATGCTCGGACAGATACGCAGTATTTT
v_call: TRBV20-1; j_call: TRBJ1-5; clone_size: many; d_call: TRBD1; cdr3_aa: CSARAGTGSSLSNQPQHF; cdr3_nt: TGCAGTGCTAGAGCTGGGACAGGGAGCTCCCTTAGCAATCAGCCCCAGCATTTT
v_call: TRBV6-2/TRBV6-3; j_call: TRBJ2-3; clone_size: NA; d_call: TRBD2; cdr3_aa: CASSYSRGGSRADTQYF; cdr3_nt: TGTGCCAGCAGTTACTCGAGGGGCGGGAGTCGCGCAGATACGCAGTATTTT
v_call: TRBV5-1; j_call: TRBJ2-3; clone_size: NA; d_call: NA; cdr3_aa: CASRGGTVTGTQYF; cdr3_nt: TGCGCCAGCAGGGGAGGGACAGTGACAGGTACGCAGTATTTT
v_call: TRBV20-1; j_call: TRBJ1-2; clone_size: few; d_call: NA; cdr3_aa: CSARGARFNYGYTF; cdr3_nt: TGCAGTGCTAGAGGTGCGAGGTTTAACTATGGCTACACCTTC
v_call: TRBV20-1; j_call: TRBJ2-7; clone_size: NA; d_call: NA; cdr3_aa: CSARDRVHEQYF; cdr3_nt: TGCAGTGCTAGAGATAGGGTGCACGAGCAGTACTTC
v_call: TRBV7-2; j_call: TRBJ2-5; clone_size: NA; d_call: NA; cdr3_aa: CASSAPTKRETQYF; cdr3_nt: TGTGCCAGCAGCGCCCCGACTAAAAGGGAGACCCAGTACTTC
v_call: TRBV6-5; j_call: TRBJ1-4; clone_size: NA; d_call: NA; cdr3_aa: CASSYGLFKTGTGKLFF; cdr3_nt: TGTGCCAGCAGTTACGGCCTTTTTAAAACAGGGACGGGGAAACTGTTTTTT
v_call: TRBV2; j_call: TRBJ2-5; clone_size: NA; d_call: NA; cdr3_aa: CASRPGPGETQYF; cdr3_nt: TGTGCCAGCAGGCCGGGACCGGGAGAGACCCAGTACTTC
v_call: TRBV3-1; j_call: TRBJ1-1; clone_size: NA; d_call: NA; cdr3_aa: CASSRNMNTEAFF; cdr3_nt: TGTGCCAGCAGCCGAAACATGAACACTGAAGCTTTCTTT
v_call: TRBV5-1; j_call: TRBJ2-7; clone_size: many; d_call: NA; cdr3_aa: CASSLRPDSTRSYEQYF; cdr3_nt: TGCGCCAGCAGCTTACGGCCCGACAGTACCCGCTCCTACGAGCAGTACTTC
v_call: TRBV12-5; j_call: TRBJ1-5; clone_size: NA; d_call: NA; cdr3_aa: CASGSGLKPQHF; cdr3_nt: TGTGCTAGTGGTTCTGGGTTGAAGCCCCAGCATTTT
v_call: TRBV28; j_call: TRBJ1-2; clone_size: NA; d_call: NA; cdr3_aa: CASTGTNGYTF; cdr3_nt: TGTGCCAGCACCGGGACCAATGGCTACACCTTC
v_call: TRBV9; j_call: TRBJ1-2; clone_size: NA; d_call: NA; cdr3_aa: CASSVGQRGYTF; cdr3_nt: TGTGCCAGCAGCGTAGGTCAGCGGGGCTACACCTTC
v_call: TRBV10-3; j_call: TRBJ2-2; clone_size: NA; d_call: NA; cdr3_aa: CAISESQRLTGELFF; cdr3_nt: TGTGCCATCAGTGAGTCACAGCGGCTAACCGGGGAGCTGTTTTTT
v_call: TRBV7-2; j_call: TRBJ2-3; clone_size: NA; d_call: TRBD2; cdr3_aa: CASSYYSGRAGDTQYF; cdr3_nt: TGTGCCAGCAGCTACTATAGCGGGAGGGCCGGGGATACGCAGTATTTT
v_call: TRBV20-1; j_call: TRBJ2-1; clone_size: many; d_call: TRBD2; cdr3_aa: CSAPRGTSGTTEQFF; cdr3_nt: TGCAGTGCTCCCCGGGGCACTAGCGGGACGACTGAGCAGTTCTTC
v_call: TRBV12-3/TRBV12-4; j_call: TRBJ2-5; clone_size: many; d_call: NA; cdr3_aa: CASSRRVVGQETQYF; cdr3_nt: TGTGCCAGCAGCCGCCGTGTAGTTGGCCAAGAGACCCAGTACTTC
v_call: TRBV7-3; j_call: TRBJ1-2; clone_size: NA; d_call: NA; cdr3_aa: CASSLAAGNGYTF; cdr3_nt: TGTGCCAGCAGCTTGGCAGCGGGAAATGGCTACACCTTC
v_call: TRBV10-3; j_call: TRBJ2-7; clone_size: many; d_call: TRBD2; cdr3_aa: CAIRRAGEGEQYF; cdr3_nt: TGTGCCATCAGGAGAGCGGGAGAGGGCGAGCAGTACTTC
v_call: TRBV18; j_call: TRBJ1-1; clone_size: few; d_call: NA; cdr3_aa: CASSPGTRNTEAFF; cdr3_nt: TGTGCCAGCTCACCGGGGACGAGGAACACTGAAGCTTTCTTT
v_call: TRBV12-5; j_call: TRBJ2-3; clone_size: NA; d_call: NA; cdr3_aa: CASGLATEEMTSTDTQYF; cdr3_nt: TGTGCTAGTGGTTTGGCCACAGAGGAGATGACTAGCACAGATACGCAGTATTTT
v_call: TRBV7-2; j_call: TRBJ2-7; clone_size: NA; d_call: TRBD1; cdr3_aa: CASSLARDRNPEQYF; cdr3_nt: TGTGCCAGCAGCTTAGCGCGGGACAGGAATCCTGAGCAGTACTTC
v_call: TRBV12-3/TRBV12-4; j_call: TRBJ1-3; clone_size: few; d_call: TRBD1; cdr3_aa: CASSPRDRQLTGNTIYF; cdr3_nt: TGTGCCAGCAGTCCCCGGGACAGACAACTGACAGGAAACACCATATATTTT
v_call: TRBV6-4; j_call: TRBJ2-1; clone_size: few; d_call: NA; cdr3_aa: CASKTGTLGYNEQFF; cdr3_nt: TGTGCCAGCAAGACCGGGACACTTGGCTACAATGAGCAGTTCTTC
v_call: TRBV29-1; j_call: TRBJ2-2; clone_size: few; d_call: NA; cdr3_aa: CSVEDWALTGELFF; cdr3_nt: TGCAGCGTTGAAGATTGGGCCTTAACCGGGGAGCTGTTTTTT
v_call: TRBV20-1; j_call: TRBJ2-3; clone_size: few; d_call: TRBD2; cdr3_aa: CSARVWEGLDTQFF; cdr3_nt: TGCAGTGCTAGAGTGTGGGAGGGCCTAGATACGCAGTTTTTT
v_call: TRBV3-1; j_call: TRBJ1-5; clone_size: NA; d_call: NA; cdr3_aa: CASSQGGGGGGQPQHF; cdr3_nt: TGTGCCAGCAGCCAAGGAGGAGGGGGTGGTGGACAGCCCCAGCATTTT
v_call: TRBV12-3/TRBV12-4; j_call: TRBJ2-5; clone_size: NA; d_call: TRBD2; cdr3_aa: CASSPTRPGLAGEVETQYF; cdr3_nt: TGTGCCAGCAGTCCCACCCGCCCGGGACTAGCGGGAGAAGTGGAGACCCAGTACTTC
v_call: TRBV6-1; j_call: TRBJ2-7; clone_size: NA; d_call: TRBD2; cdr3_aa: CASSLSGSDRMQYF; cdr3_nt: TGTGCCAGCAGTCTTAGCGGGAGCGACCGAATGCAGTACTTC
v_call: TRBV6-2/TRBV6-3; j_call: TRBJ2-1; clone_size: few; d_call: NA; cdr3_aa: CASSYSTGGRGSYNEQFF; cdr3_nt: TGTGCCAGCAGTTACTCCACCGGGGGTAGGGGCTCCTACAATGAGCAGTTCTTC
v_call: TRBV20-1; j_call: TRBJ2-1; clone_size: many; d_call: TRBD2; cdr3_aa: CSAISGRSREQFF; cdr3_nt: TGCAGTGCCATTAGCGGGAGGTCTAGGGAGCAGTTCTTC
v_call: TRBV20-1; j_call: TRBJ2-7; clone_size: few; d_call: NA; cdr3_aa: CSARDRSRTAYEQYF; cdr3_nt: TGCAGTGCTAGAGATCGAAGCCGGACAGCCTACGAGCAGTACTTC
v_call: TRBV20-1; j_call: TRBJ2-2; clone_size: few; d_call: NA; cdr3_aa: CSASYTGELFF; cdr3_nt: TGCAGTGCTAGCTACACCGGGGAGCTGTTTTTT
v_call: TRBV18; j_call: TRBJ2-1; clone_size: NA; d_call: TRBD2; cdr3_aa: CASSPPTSGSSNEQFF; cdr3_nt: TGTGCCAGCTCACCACCCACTAGCGGGAGTTCCAATGAGCAGTTCTTC
v_call: TRBV4-2; j_call: TRBJ2-7; clone_size: NA; d_call: TRBD2; cdr3_aa: CASSQVGLAGANEQYF; cdr3_nt: TGTGCCAGCAGCCAGGTGGGACTAGCGGGAGCAAACGAGCAGTACTTC
v_call: TRBV7-9; j_call: TRBJ2-1; clone_size: NA; d_call: NA; cdr3_aa: CASSLAGVFYNEQFF; cdr3_nt: TGTGCCAGCAGCTTAGCGGGAGTCTTCTACAATGAGCAGTTCTTC
v_call: TRBV6-1; j_call: TRBJ1-2; clone_size: few; d_call: NA; cdr3_aa: CAILRGTFYGYTF; cdr3_nt: TGTGCCATCCTAAGAGGGACCTTCTATGGCTACACCTTC